Each of the 11 T cell receptor beta chains below was sequenced from the same sample in a study of T cells in Graves' hyperthyroidism and ophthalmopathy. Template material for amplifying TCR beta CDR3 regions consisted of RNA transcripts. With the HTBI primer set, the TCR CDR3 went through a first round of RT-PCR. TCRdb re-derived calls from the multiplex PCR reads in MiXCR, one entry per CDR3 protein. In the table there are about 420,000 distinct CDR3 sequences, about 13% of which are singletons. Input material: blood. These receptor sequences come from a woman aged 18-35 years with Graves' hyperthyroidism.

In this sample, this clonotype turned up many times. The genes are TRBV20-1 and TRBJ2-7, with 7 bases aligning to TRBD1. Germline V lookup: CDR1 DFQATT, CDR2 SNEGSKA (reference sequence). J gave up 1 base and V 5 bases, and 14 bases lay outside the gene matches. The CDR3 spans 16 residues. The CDR3 nucleotides read TGCAGTGCTCTATCCCTCGACAGGGTCTTTTCCTACGAGCAGTACTTC. This sequence encodes CSALSLDRVFSYEQYF.

Many counts were recorded for this clonotype. The chain has TRBV6-1 and TRBJ1-5; no definite D call. The CDR3 spans 15 residues. Germline CDR1 is MNHNS and CDR2 is SASEGT. Trimming pared 5 bases from V and 6 bases from J, leaving 17 bases between. This CDR3 reads CASSSSARRGQPQHF. CDR3 in DNA: TGTGCCAGCAGTTCCAGCGCCCGCCGGGGTCAGCCCCAGCATTTT.

This clonotype was observed a handful of times. The chain recombines TRBV20-1 with TRBJ2-7; 12 bases agree with TRBD1. The CDR3 sequence is 15 residues long. From germline, CDR1 is DFQATT and CDR2 SNEGSKA (reference sequence). V gave up 4 bases and J gave up 7 bases; unmatched junction bases: 11. CDR3 sequence (DNA): TGCAGTGCTATTAGGGGACAGGGGGCTCCCGGAGAGCAGTACTTC. The encoded protein is CSAIRGQGAPGEQYF.

This clonotype was seen a few times. The rearrangement links TRBV27 to TRBJ1-3, with D hard to call. V was trimmed by 4 bases and J by 3 bases, leaving 13 bases between them. Germline loops: CDR1 MNHEY, CDR2 SMNVEV (reference sequence). The CDR3 is 15 residues long. The CDR3 loop reads CASSYAAGVGNTIYF. CDR3 sequence (DNA): TGTGCCAGCAGTTATGCAGCAGGAGTTGGAAACACCATATATTTT.

This clonotype was seen many times. The chain links TRBV20-1 to TRBJ1-1; possible D gene TRBD1, 6 bases. CDR3 size: 17 residues. The germline V gene has CDR1 DFQATT and CDR2 SNEGSKA (reference sequence). V lost 0 bases and J 1 base, leaving 18 bases between the germline ends. CDR3 protein: CSAREPTGHAENTEAFF. CDR3 sequence (DNA): TGCAGTGCTAGAGAACCGACAGGACACGCTGAGAACACTGAAGCTTTCTTT.

This clonotype was detected ten times or more. The chain employs TRBV15 and TRBJ1-1, with TRBD1 identical over 12 bases. CDR1 is LNHNV and CDR2 is YYDKDF in the germline V gene (reference sequence). This CDR3 contains 14 residues. Trimming at V came to 3 bases and at J to 9 bases, leaving 5 bases not matched to a gene. In DNA form, the CDR3 reads TGTGCCACCAGCAGGGGACAGGGGGCTGGCAAAGCTTTCTTT. Its translation is CATSRGQGAGKAFF. The variable domain in full, with the rest retrieved from reference TRBV15 and TRBJ1-1, is DAMVIQNPRYQVTQFGKPVTLSCSQTLNHNVMYWYQQKSSQAPKLLFHYYDKDFNNEADTPDNFQSRRPNTSFCFLDIRSPGLGDTAMYLCATSRGQGAGKAFFGQGTRLTVV.

In its sample, this clonotype was seen many times. The genes are TRBV11-2 and TRBJ1-1; D is uncertain. V lost 5 bases and J lost 2, with 3 bases in between. This CDR3 has 11 amino acids. The germline CDR1 and CDR2 sequences are SGHAT and FQNNGV. The CDR3 DNA follows: TGTGCCAGCAGCACTAACACTGAAGCTTTCTTT. It translates to CASSTNTEAFF. The whole variable domain, remainder taken from reference TRBV11-2 and TRBJ1-1, is EAGVAQSPRYKIIEKRQSVAFWCNPISGHATLYWYQQILGQGPKLLIQFQNNGVVDDSQLPKDRFSAERLKGVDSTLKIQPAKLEDSAVYLCASSTNTEAFFGQGTRLTVV.

This clonotype was found many times. The gene calls are TRBV5-1 and TRBJ1-2; D unresolved. This CDR3 contains 14 residues. V was clipped by 0 bases and J by 3 bases, with 9 bases between them. Germline assignment: CDR1 SGHRS and CDR2 YFSETQ. In nucleotides, the CDR3 is TGCGCCAGCAGCTTGGAGGGCCAGGACTATGGCTACACCTTC. Its protein product is CASSLEGQDYGYTF.

This clonotype showed up just a few times. The gene calls are TRBV7-2 and TRBJ2-6; unclear D gene. The CDR3 sequence is 16 residues long. Germline lookup yields CDR1 SGHTA and CDR2 FQGNSA. Trimming removed 9 bases at V and 0 bases at J, with 15 bases between. The CDR3 region is CASSPVTPSGANVLTF. CDR3 in DNA: TGTGCCAGTAGTCCCGTTACCCCCTCTGGGGCCAACGTCCTGACTTTC.

A word on this clonotype: Possible read error: a much larger clone is one base away. The chain employs TRBV30 and TRBJ1-3; D may be TRBD1 (6 bases). In germline, CDR1 is GTSNPN, CDR2 SVGIG (reference sequence). The CDR3 runs 15 residues. The germline V and J ends were trimmed by 4 bases and 2 bases, with 15 bases remaining between them. CDR3 in amino acids: CAWNLGGAAGNTIYF. For the CDR3, the DNA is TGTGCCTGGAATTTGGGGGGGGCTGCTGGAAACACCATATATTTT.

V is TRBV5-6 and J is TRBJ2-4; TRBD1 matches at 9 bases. The CDR3 is 16 residues long. The germline V gene encodes CDR1 SGHDT and CDR2 YYEEEE. Trimming at V came to 1 base and at J to 3 bases, leaving 5 bases not matched to a gene. The CDR3 DNA sequence: TGTGCCAGCAGCTTGACAGGGGGCTCAGACAAAAACATTCAGTACTTC. The encoded protein is CASSLTGGSDKNIQYF.